The 23 T cell receptor beta chains in this list originate from one sample, sequenced in a study of shared clonotypes between healthy human individuals. Sequenced by immunoSEQ multiplex PCR; TCRdb stores in-frame clones only, minus some. The sample yields some 1 million clones, 60% to 80% seen once. Material: memory CD4+ T cells sorted from blood. Specified subset: CD45RA-negative fraction. These receptors were collected from a man aged 18-30 years in good health.

The V and J genes are TRBV5-1 and TRBJ2-7; the D call may be TRBD1 or TRBD2 (6 bases each). This CDR3 spans 16 amino acids. Germline V CDR1 and CDR2: SGHRS, YFSETQ. The ends were cut back, 7 bases at V and 4 bases at J, with 24 bases in the middle. In nucleotides, the CDR3 is TGCGCCAGCGCGGTTGGGGGCGGAGGGGGGATTTACGAGCAGTACTTC. This codes for CASAVGGGGGIYEQYF.

The chain has TRBV2 and TRBJ1-2; D is unclear. This CDR3 region has 10 residues. The germline CDR1 and CDR2 sequences are SNHLY and FYNNEI. Trimming took 8 bases from V and 8 from J, leaving 9 bases between them. DNA of the CDR3: TGTGCCAGCTCCAGTTGGGGCTACACCTTC. Protein: CASSSWGYTF.

CDR3 loop: CASSPTGRGEQFF. The CDR3 DNA reads as TGTGCCAGCAGCCCCACCGGGCGAGGTGAGCAGTTCTTC. The V call is TRBV6-1, the J call TRBJ2-1; no firm D call. The germline V gene encodes CDR1 MNHNS and CDR2 SASEGT. This CDR3 spans 13 amino acids. With 6 bases removed from V and 9 bases from J, the gap between germline ends came to 15 bases.

V and J are TRBV6-1 and TRBJ1-4, with D possibly being TRBD1 (6 bases). Trimming removed 10 bases from V and 5 bases from J, with 17 bases in between. The CDR3 length is 14 residues. Germline assignment: CDR1 MNHNS and CDR2 SASEGT. The DNA of the CDR3 is TGTGCCACCCACGGAGGACAGTCGAATGAAAAACTGTTTTTT. This gives the protein CATHGGQSNEKLFF.

This clone was seen a few times. The chain is built from TRBV28 and TRBJ1-1; D perhaps matches TRBD1 (5 bases). Per the germline V gene, CDR1 is MDHEN and CDR2 is SYDVKM. CDR3 size: 15 residues. Trimming removed 6 bases at V and 2 bases at J, with 16 bases between. The DNA of the CDR3 is TGTGCCAGCAGCCAGGCATCACAGGTCAACACTGAAGCTTTCTTT. It yields the protein CASSQASQVNTEAFF.

A few counts support this clone. This chain uses TRBV6-5 with TRBJ2-5, with 7 bases identical to TRBD1. The end of the DNA is better explained by TRBJ2-7, so the J call may be wrong. The CDR3 has 13 residues. Germline-derived CDR1 and CDR2 are MNHEY and SVGAGI. CDR3 residues: CASSRTGVYEQYF. Written as DNA, the CDR3 is TGTGCCAGCAGTAGGACAGGAGTATACGAGCAGTACTTC.

The CDR3 DNA is TGTGCCAGCAGCTTAAAAGTGTTGCCAGTGGTAGCGGGAGTCTACGAGCAGTACTTC. Encoded protein: CASSLKVLPVVAGVYEQYF. The genes are TRBV7-2 and TRBJ2-7, with TRBD2 matching 9 bases. This CDR3 is built from 19 residues. V lost 2 bases, J lost 3 bases, and 17 bases stayed unmatched. Germline lookup yields CDR1 SGHTA and CDR2 FQGNSA.

This clone has a handful of counts. The V call is TRBV20-1, the J call TRBJ2-1, with D unresolved. CDR1 is DFQATT and CDR2 is SNEGSKA in the germline V gene (reference sequence). CDR3 size: 10 residues. The germline V and J ends were trimmed by 3 bases and 11 bases, with 8 bases remaining between them. The CDR3 bases are TGCAGTGCTAGTCGGCAGCAGCAGTTCTTC. Translated: CSASRQQQFF.

The chain is built from TRBV14 and TRBJ2-7; the D gene is possibly TRBD1 (6 bases). V was shortened by 5 bases and J by 4 bases, with 18 bases between the two germline ends. The CDR3 sequence is 15 residues long. CDR1 is SGHDN, CDR2 FVKESK, per germline. DNA for the CDR3: TGTGCCAGCAGCTCAACAGGGCGGCCTAGGTACGAGCAGTACTTC. This encodes CASSSTGRPRYEQYF. Full variable domain (rest looked up from reference TRBV14 and TRBJ2-7): EAGVTQFPSHSVIEKGQTVTLRCDPISGHDNLYWYRRVMGKEIKFLLHFVKESKQDESGMPNNRFLAERTGGTYSTLKVQPAELEDSGVYFCASSSTGRPRYEQYFGPGTRLTVT.

The gene calls are TRBV29-1 and TRBJ1-5; no reliable D call. CDR1 and CDR2 (germline): SQVTM, ANQGSEA. V gave up 4 bases and J gave up 3 bases, with 13 bases separating them. The CDR3 length is 14 residues. CDR3 in amino acids: CSVAVADPNQPQHF. The CDR3 nucleotides are TGCAGCGTTGCGGTGGCAGACCCCAATCAGCCCCAGCATTTT.

This clone was counted between two and nine times. The V gene is TRBV7-9, the J gene TRBJ1-1; D call uncertain. This CDR3 is built from 17 residues. The ends were cut back, 5 bases at V and 1 base at J, with 20 bases in the middle. Germline CDR1 reads SEHNR; CDR2 reads FQNEAQ (reference sequence). CDR3 DNA: TGTGCCAGCAGCCAGAGAACCCTCTTGACTCCGAACACTGAAGCTTTCTTT. Translated, it gives CASSQRTLLTPNTEAFF.

This chain links TRBV13 with TRBJ2-3; TRBD1 matches at 7 bases. The germline V gene encodes CDR1 PRHDT and CDR2 FYEKMQ (reference sequence). The CDR3 sequence is 15 residues long. J was trimmed by 4 bases and V by 0 bases; bases with no gene match: 4. CDR3: CASSLGGTVSDTQYF. The CDR3 coding sequence is TGTGCCAGCAGCTTAGGCGGGACAGTTTCAGATACGCAGTATTTT.

This chain links TRBV27 with TRBJ2-7; TRBD1 agrees at 8 bases. Trimming removed 0 bases from V and 4 bases from J; junction bases left unmatched: 11. This CDR3 is built from 17 residues. CDR1 is MNHEY, CDR2 SMNVEV, per germline (reference sequence). In DNA form, the CDR3 reads TGTGCCAGCAGTTTATCCCCGGCAGGGGGCGGGTTTTACGAGCAGTACTTC. Protein sequence: CASSLSPAGGGFYEQYF.

This clone was recorded a few times. The chain links TRBV7-9 to TRBJ2-7; D not certain. Deletions cut 1 base from V and 4 bases from J, with 11 bases between. The germline CDR1 and CDR2 sequences are SEHNR and FQNEAQ (reference sequence). The CDR3 spans 14 residues. Here the CDR3 reads CASSLGAEKYEQYF. The CDR3 DNA follows: TGTGCCAGCAGCTTAGGGGCAGAGAAATACGAGCAGTACTTC.

Only a few counts were recorded for this clone. The rearrangement links TRBV9 to TRBJ1-1; no reliable D call. The CDR3 is made up of 15 amino acids. V was trimmed by 4 bases and J by 1 base, leaving 14 bases between them. Germline V CDR1 and CDR2: SGDLS, YYNGEE. This CDR3 reads CASSPHFYSNTEAFF. The DNA of the CDR3 is TGTGCCAGCAGCCCCCACTTTTACTCGAACACTGAAGCTTTCTTT.

This clone has only a few counts. CDR3 residues: CASRNGGTAGNTIYF. Here the CDR3 DNA reads TGTGCCAGCAGGAATGGGGGGACAGCTGGAAACACCATATATTTT. J is TRBJ1-3 and V is TRBV27; 7 nucleotides agree with TRBD1. The ends lost 6 bases at V and 2 bases at J; junction bases unmatched: 7. Germline CDR1 reads MNHEY; CDR2 reads SMNVEV (reference sequence). CDR3 length equals 15 residues.

As concerns this clone: This same CDR3 is encoded by further DNA sequences in the sample. The chain combines TRBV28 with TRBJ2-7, with D unresolved. The V gene lost 11 bases and the J gene lost 0 bases, with 11 bases spanning the gap. There are 12 residues in the CDR3. CDR1 MDHEN and CDR2 SYDVKM come from the germline V gene. CDR3 nucleotides: TGTGCCTCCCGAGCCAGCTCCTACGAGCAGTACTTC. Translated: CASRASSYEQYF.

The chain combines TRBV29-1 with TRBJ1-3; unclear D gene. The germline gives CDR1 SQVTM, CDR2 ANQGSEA. This CDR3 spans 14 amino acids. Trimming took 1 base from V and 0 from J, leaving 7 bases between them. CDR3 sequence (DNA): TGCAGCGTTGAAGTCACCCGCTCTGGAAACACCATATATTTT. It yields the protein CSVEVTRSGNTIYF.

The J gene is TRBJ1-2, the V gene TRBV19; 11 bases map to TRBD1. J was trimmed by 7 bases and V by 6 bases; bases with no gene match: 4. Germline-derived CDR1 and CDR2 are LNHDA and SQIVND (reference sequence). The CDR3 totals 13 residues. CDR3 sequence reads: CASRDRGHSGYTF. The CDR3 DNA reads as TGTGCCAGTAGGGACAGGGGGCACAGTGGCTACACCTTC.

V usage is TRBV6-9 and J usage is TRBJ2-7; 7 bases map to TRBD1. From germline, CDR1 is MNHGY and CDR2 SVAAGI. This CDR3 contains 14 residues. Trimming at V came to 10 bases and at J to 2 bases, leaving 11 bases not matched to a gene. CDR3 coding DNA: TGTGCCACTGCCCGTCGACAGGGTCCCTACGAGCAGTACTTC. It yields the protein CATARRQGPYEQYF.

The chain joins TRBV11-2 to TRBJ2-7; D is ambiguous. The CDR3 consists of 16 residues. Germline assignment: CDR1 SGHAT and CDR2 FQNNGV. Trimming pared 1 base from V and 5 bases from J, leaving 18 bases between. The CDR3 is CASSLVVGPALNEQYF. The CDR3 nucleotides read TGTGCCAGCAGCTTAGTTGTAGGACCGGCCCTCAACGAGCAGTACTTC. Based on the CDR3 plus reference TRBV11-2 and TRBJ2-7, the full variable domain is EAGVAQSPRYKIIEKRQSVAFWCNPISGHATLYWYQQILGQGPKLLIQFQNNGVVDDSQLPKDRFSAERLKGVDSTLKIQPAKLEDSAVYLCASSLVVGPALNEQYFGPGTRLTVT.

There are a few counts of this clone. This likely traces to a read error, being one base from a far larger clone. V and J are TRBV5-1 and TRBJ1-1; D not resolved. CDR1 and CDR2 from the germline V gene are SGHRS and YFSETQ. V lost 7 bases to trimming and J lost 1 base, with 8 bases between them. This CDR3 contains 12 residues. DNA of the CDR3: TGCGCCAGCGGTACGGCGAACACTGAAGCTTTCTTT. Amino acids: CASGTANTEAFF.

This clone was counted once. This sequence joins TRBV5-5 and TRBJ2-6, with unresolved D. Looked up from germline, CDR1 is SGHKS and CDR2 is YYEKEE (reference sequence). Deletions cut 0 bases from V and 0 bases from J, with 7 bases between. There are 16 residues in the CDR3. The CDR3 is CASSLGSISGANVLTF. The CDR3 region has the DNA TGTGCCAGCAGCTTGGGCAGTATCTCTGGGGCCAACGTCCTGACTTTC.